This T cell receptor (beta chain) was identified during a study of blood T cells in healthy people across ages (dated by TCRdb to between 2014 and 2017). Notes on the research overall: In model experiments, template switching captured about one uniquely barcoded TCR beta cDNA molecule for every two T cells. Using deep sequencing normalized with unique cDNA molecular identifiers, the study measured how TCR beta repertoire diversity changes with age. Four age groups were formed from the donors: young (average 16 years), middle-aged (around 39), aged (about 62) and long-lived (around 82). To avoid experimental bias, donors of different ages were randomly spread across the sequencing lanes. Using the same blood draw, the study looked at two additional independent replicas of 1 million unique cDNA reads for two donors, one aged 18 to 30 and the other aged 80 or older.

There are 13 amino acids in the CDR3, from cysteine to phenylalanine inclusive. The only DNA kept is the CDR3, 39 bases in frame from the first base. V loses 0 bases, J loses 3 bases, and the germline ends lie 6 bases apart. Per the germline V gene, MGHRA is the CDR1 and YSYEKL is the CDR2. Points the paper makes about the study in general: Observed TCR beta diversity per million T cells fell roughly linearly with age, and a significant reduction was already apparent by age roughly 40. Compared with the aged group, more naive CD4+ T cells, fewer expanded clones and increased TCR diversity were shown by the long-lived group, suggesting age selection. Estimates of total diversity based on one million sequenced T cells were regarded as lower bounds and as underestimates. Because profiling used bulk unsorted PBMCs, naive and antigen-experienced compartments could not be compared conclusively. Because donor CMV infection status was unknown, age-related changes in expanded clonotypes were potentially confounded. Observed TCR beta diversity correlated strongly with the percentage of naive T cells measured by flow cytometry.

The receptor library was made with 5' RACE. Sequencing took place on an Illumina HiSeq 2500. The second PCR ran for roughly 7 to 11 cycles and used a J-beta primer mix along with a sample-barcoded 5' primer. A unique molecular identifier was introduced onto each TCR beta cDNA molecule by a template-switch 5' adaptor carrying 12 random nucleotides. Each sample yielded at least 3 million CDR3-containing paired-end reads. First-strand cDNA synthesis was performed from all RNA using the Mint cDNA synthesis kit, with priming by a TRBC-specific oligonucleotide. All cDNA was treated with uracil-DNA glycosylase and then went through a first 18-cycle PCR with the universal primers M1SS and BC2_uni_R. The published analysis was carried out like this. For normalization, 1 million high-quality reads, each with a distinct molecular identifier, were randomly selected from each sample. Instead of being binned into consensus sequences, reads with shared molecular identifiers were discarded. MiTCR, with a Q25 quality threshold and the strictest error-elimination algorithm, was used for CDR3 identification, clonotype clustering and error correction. Lower-bound total TCR beta diversity was estimated with a nonparametric unseen species model using Euler transformation. Through fastp at Q25 and MiXCR, TCRdb rebuilt clones from the public reads, retaining in-frame beta chains. Identical CDR3 proteins give one entry, which carries the most common genes and DNA. In this record, the V and J calls reflect TCRdb's handling and not the investigators' own analysis. For this sample the table gives about 1,400,000 distinct CDR3 sequences, of which 40% to 50% were detected only once. The biggest ten clones account for 7% to 9.5% of the sample.

As for this clonotype: This receptor's antigen is unknown. No base-level quality is on record; no much larger clone is a single base apart.

The donors were 40 or so Caucasian individuals from Russia, aged roughly 6 to 100 years, who were systemically healthy. Each donor gave ten milliliters of peripheral blood, collected into EDTA-treated Vacutainer tubes. Ficoll-Paque density-gradient centrifugation was used to isolate PBMCs, with at least 6.5 million per sample. Trizol reagent was used to extract total RNA from PBMCs, with at least 5.5 micrograms per sample. The percentages of naive CD45RAhigh/CD27high T cells were determined by flow cytometry on a PBMC aliquot from every donor. Recombination connected TRBV4-1 to TRBJ2-7; the D gene is not confidently resolved. This TCR derives from a woman in her late teens or twenties in good health. Sequencing input: blood. The bases are TGCGCCAGCAGCCAAGACAGGAACTACGAGCAGTACTTC. Its protein is CASSQDRNYEQYF.